This entry lists 8 T cell receptor beta chains sequenced from one sample in a study of T cells expressing NK-cell markers. After re-calling the 5' RACE reads, TCRdb lists one entry per CDR3 protein, DNA absent. The sample totals some 500,000 distinct CDR3 sequences; its top ten clones hold roughly 1.4%. Sequencing was carried out using blood T cells: a sorted CD56 or NKG2C T cell subset, CD4+ or CD8+ T cells, or bulk PBMC T cells (not recorded which). These receptor sequences come from a woman aged 50 to 65 in good health.

The chain uses TRBV6-5 and TRBJ2-1; lacking DNA, the TRBD1 call made by TCRdb goes unchecked. Germline CDR1 reads MNHEY; CDR2 reads SVGAGI. The CDR3 sequence is 13 residues long. The CDR3 protein is CASIPQGGNEQFF.

This chain links TRBV10-1 with TRBJ2-2; TCRdb's D gene call, TRBD2, goes unchecked for lack of DNA. The CDR3 sequence is 18 residues long. Germline V gene data show CDR1 as WNHNN and CDR2 as SYGVQD (reference sequence). The CDR3 protein is CASRPGGAGGRNTGELFF.

V usage is TRBV3-1 and J usage is TRBJ2-3. Germline-derived CDR1 and CDR2 are LGHDT and YNNKEL (reference sequence). The CDR3 spans 15 residues. This chain's CDR3 is CASSQGQQRTDTQYF.

The chain carries TRBV9 and TRBJ2-3; TCRdb lists TRBD2, though no DNA is available to test this call. The CDR3 runs to 13 residues. Germline V gene data show CDR1 as SGDLS and CDR2 as YYNGEE. The chain's CDR3 is CASNTGVTDTQYF.

The chain is built from TRBV7-9 and TRBJ1-5; TCRdb outputs TRBD1, but without DNA this stays unchecked. Germline V gene lookup returns CDR1 SEHNR and CDR2 FQNEAQ (reference sequence). This CDR3 is 12 amino acids long. Here the CDR3 reads CASSSGGQPQHF.

The rearrangement uses TRBV6-2 or TRBV6-3 and TRBJ2-3; lacking DNA, the TRBD2 call made by TCRdb goes unchecked. The CDR3 is 14 amino acids. From germline, CDR1 is MNHEY and CDR2 SVGEGT. This CDR3 reads CASSYWDLTDTQYF.

The V gene is TRBV20-1, the J gene TRBJ2-7; TCRdb names TRBD1, which stays unverified in the absence of DNA. This CDR3 contains 15 residues. CDR1 and CDR2 (germline): DFQATT, SNEGSKA (reference sequence). This CDR3 reads CSASPSRDRGVEQYF.

The chain is built from TRBV2 and TRBJ2-7; as DNA is missing, the TRBD2 call by TCRdb cannot be tested. CDR1 is SNHLY, CDR2 FYNNEI, per germline. CDR3 length: 13 residues. The CDR3 sequence: CASGERETVEQYF.